This note documents a single T cell receptor beta chain sequence. Its antigen is as yet unknown. These data belong to a study of cytomegalovirus exposure and HLA in healthy donors. General study findings and limits: The classifier was said to identify cytomegalovirus status with high specificity and sensitivity. The study labeled 170 or so TCR beta chains cytomegalovirus-associated. Later, an analysis found that TCR clusters from the first cohort tended to co-occur in the 120 or so validation repertoires. In vitro data verified three CMV-associated chains as specific for CMV antigens.

Using immunoSEQ multiplex PCR, the repertoire was profiled, and TCRdb retains in-frame clones only, with some absent. This table holds some 200,000 clones, around nine tenths found once. Germline lookup yields CDR1 MNHEY and CDR2 SMNVEV (reference sequence). The CDR3 extends over 16 amino acids. V was trimmed by 3 bases and J by 0 bases, leaving 14 bases between them. Sample: PBMCs. This sequence originates from a man aged 25 to 40 in good health and CMV-seropositive. The V call is TRBV27, the J call TRBJ1-1; D may be TRBD1 (6 bases). The CDR3 DNA is TGTGCCAGCAGTTTTCAACTCGGGACATTGAACACTGAAGCTTTCTTT. It is translated as CASSFQLGTLNTEAFF.